The clone carrying this TCR beta chain has at least ten counts. Antigen unknown. The entry originates in a study of T cells after yellow fever vaccination. Study as a whole: SMART-Seq v4 Ultra Low Input prepared libraries from low-cell fractions. Study-wide results and caveats: When the response was secondary, it was weaker but reached its peak faster, day 5 versus 15.

In TCRdb, the 5' RACE reads were re-called with MiXCR into one record per CDR3 protein. The table shows approximately 240,000 distinct CDR3 sequences, with roughly 3.5% occurring only once. The sequence was obtained from a man younger than 35 who received the YFV17D yellow fever vaccine. The sequenced sample was PBMCs, obtained 15 days after the yellow fever booster vaccination.

CDR3 nucleotides: TGCGCCAGCAGGGGAGGGCCCGGGGAAGAGACCCAGTACTTC. Translating it yields CASRGGPGEETQYF. This sequence joins TRBV5-1 and TRBJ2-5, with 7 bases that match TRBD2. The CDR3 contains 14 residues. The junction had 7 bases not matched to a gene; V was cut back by 5 bases and J by 3 bases. Germline CDR1 and CDR2: SGHRS and YFSETQ. Looking up the rest from reference TRBV5-1 and TRBJ2-5 gives the full variable domain: KAGVTQTPRYLIKTRGQQVTLSCSPISGHRSVSWYQQTPGQGLQFLFEYFSETQRNKGNFPGRFSGRQFSNSRSEMNVSTLELGDSALYLCASRGGPGEETQYFGPGTRLLVL.